This T cell receptor (beta chain) was identified in a study of identical twins. General study results and limits: With abundant cord blood beta clonotypes, insertions were fewer; memory repertoires showed no such pattern.

Regarding this clonotype: Its target is not known.

Among all donors, each was a healthy Caucasian. MiXCR, applied by TCRdb to the 5' RACE reads, yields one record per CDR3 protein. The table shows some 1,700,000 distinct CDR3 sequences, with 25% to 35% occurring only once. This receptor was obtained from a newborn girl in good health. The sequenced sample was cord blood.

The CDR3 DNA is TGCAGTGATTCCCGGGACAGGGGCTTTAATTCACCCCTCCACTTT. Protein: CSDSRDRGFNSPLHF. This chain links TRBV20-1 with TRBJ1-6; TRBD1 matches at 10 bases. This CDR3 comprises 15 residues. Germline V gives CDR1 DFQATT, CDR2 SNEGSKA (reference sequence). With V trimmed by 7 bases and J by 6 bases, 9 bases remained unmatched.